These T cell receptor beta chains were read from a single sample in a study of PD-L1 blockade in urothelial cancer. Clones were sequenced by immunoSEQ multiplex PCR, and TCRdb holds only the in-frame ones, with some missing. The sample holds more than 90,000 clones; less than 90% are singletons and the top ten take around 8.1%. This specimen consisted of PBMCs, obtained around atezolizumab (anti-PD-L1) treatment. Receptors were obtained from a man in his 70s with urothelial cancer. Each CDR3 is given with its conserved first and last residue. Fields, in order: V gene, J gene, clone size, D gene, CDR3 DNA, CDR3 protein. The D gene is left open where the match is weak. Part of the rows lack a size; the others show once, few, many or a class for expanded clones.

V gene: TRBV18
J gene: TRBJ1-2
clone size: many
D gene: .
CDR3 DNA: TGTGCCAGCTCACCCAGGGAACAGGGCTACACCTTC
CDR3 protein: CASSPREQGYTF

V gene: TRBV6-5
J gene: TRBJ2-2
clone size: once
D gene: TRBD1
CDR3 DNA: TGTGCCAGCAGTTTGGTCAGGGGGCGAACCGGGGAGCTGTTTTTT
CDR3 protein: CASSLVRGRTGELFF

V gene: TRBV11-2
J gene: TRBJ1-2
clone size: .
D gene: TRBD1
CDR3 DNA: TGTGCCAGCAGCTTAGAGGGCAGGGGGTATGGCTACACCTTC
CDR3 protein: CASSLEGRGYGYTF

V gene: TRBV6-6
J gene: TRBJ1-3
clone size: .
D gene: .
CDR3 DNA: TGTGCCAGCAGTTACTCAACGGCTGGAAACACCATATATTTT
CDR3 protein: CASSYSTAGNTIYF

V gene: TRBV19
J gene: TRBJ2-1
clone size: few
D gene: .
CDR3 DNA: TGTGCCAGTAGTATAGCCGGGAGTGGGTCCTACAATGAGCAGTTCTTC
CDR3 protein: CASSIAGSGSYNEQFF

V gene: TRBV9
J gene: TRBJ2-7
clone size: .
D gene: .
CDR3 DNA: TGTGCCAGCAGCGCTACAGGTACCTCCTACGAGCAGTACTTC
CDR3 protein: CASSATGTSYEQYF

V gene: TRBV7-2
J gene: TRBJ2-5
clone size: .
D gene: .
CDR3 DNA: TGTGCCAGCAGCGTTAGCAGCCAAGAGACCCAGTACTTC
CDR3 protein: CASSVSSQETQYF

V gene: TRBV5-4
J gene: TRBJ2-5
clone size: .
D gene: .
CDR3 DNA: TGTGCCAGCAGCTATGAGGGTCAAGAGACCCAGTACTTC
CDR3 protein: CASSYEGQETQYF

V gene: TRBV5-1
J gene: TRBJ1-1
clone size: .
D gene: .
CDR3 DNA: TGCGCCAGCAGCTCCCCGGACAGTAGCACTGAAGCTTTCTTT
CDR3 protein: CASSSPDSSTEAFF

V gene: TRBV14
J gene: TRBJ2-3
clone size: few
D gene: .
CDR3 DNA: TGTGCCAGCAGCCAAGCACAGGTTGTAGATACGCAGTATTTT
CDR3 protein: CASSQAQVVDTQYF

V gene: TRBV10-1
J gene: TRBJ2-3
clone size: .
D gene: TRBD2
CDR3 DNA: TGCGCCAGCAGCGATGAGGGACTAGCTGTGGGGGAGTCAGATACGCAGTATTTT
CDR3 protein: CASSDEGLAVGESDTQYF

V gene: TRBV27
J gene: TRBJ1-6
clone size: .
D gene: .
CDR3 DNA: TGTGCCAGCAGTTTATCGTTCGGGGGAGGATCACCCCTCCACTTT
CDR3 protein: CASSLSFGGGSPLHF

V gene: TRBV10-3
J gene: TRBJ1-4
clone size: .
D gene: .
CDR3 DNA: TGTGCCATCCGTGATGAGTATGAAAAACTGTTTTTT
CDR3 protein: CAIRDEYEKLFF

V gene: TRBV7-2
J gene: TRBJ2-1
clone size: .
D gene: TRBD1
CDR3 DNA: TGTGCCAGCAGCTTGGGGGGACAGGGGTACAATGAGCAGTTCTTC
CDR3 protein: CASSLGGQGYNEQFF

V gene: TRBV7-8
J gene: TRBJ2-1
clone size: .
D gene: TRBD2
CDR3 DNA: TGTGCCAGCAGCTTAGAACTAGCGGGGTCCTACAATGAGCAGTTCTTC
CDR3 protein: CASSLELAGSYNEQFF

V gene: TRBV11-2
J gene: TRBJ2-1
clone size: .
D gene: TRBD1
CDR3 DNA: TGTGCCAGCAGCTTCAACCGGGACAGGGCTTACAATGAGCAGTTCTTC
CDR3 protein: CASSFNRDRAYNEQFF

V gene: TRBV4-2
J gene: TRBJ2-5
clone size: .
D gene: TRBD2
CDR3 DNA: TGTGCCAGCAGTGCGGCTAGCGGGAGGGGGGAAGAGACCCAGTACTTC
CDR3 protein: CASSAASGRGEETQYF

V gene: TRBV11-2
J gene: TRBJ1-5
clone size: .
D gene: .
CDR3 DNA: TGTGCCAGCAGCACGAAAAATAGTCGGTTTAGCAATCAGCCCCAGCATTTT
CDR3 protein: CASSTKNSRFSNQPQHF

V gene: TRBV27
J gene: TRBJ1-1
clone size: .
D gene: .
CDR3 DNA: TGTGCCAGCGCTACAGGCGGGAACACTGAAGCTTTCTTT
CDR3 protein: CASATGGNTEAFF

V gene: TRBV6-1
J gene: TRBJ1-4
clone size: .
D gene: .
CDR3 DNA: TGTGCCAGCAGTGAAGCGGGCTGGGGCCTTGATGCAACTAATGAAAAACTGTTTTTT
CDR3 protein: CASSEAGWGLDATNEKLFF